These 30 T cell receptor beta chains share one sample of origin, sequenced in a study of shared clonotypes between healthy human individuals. TCRdb's copy holds only in-frame clones and misses some; the assay was immunoSEQ multiplex PCR. This sample has under 550,000 clones, with 95% to 97% found just once. Sequenced: naive CD4+ T cells sorted from blood. Subset denoted: CD45RA+ positively selected. The source is a woman under 40 in good health.

V gene TRBV5-5 combines with J gene TRBJ1-2, with 10 nucleotides matching TRBD1. The ends lost 4 bases at V and 4 bases at J; junction bases unmatched: 7. Germline CDR1 is SGHKS and CDR2 is YYEKEE (reference sequence). The CDR3 runs 15 residues. The CDR3 loop reads CASSSGQGVSYGYTF. The CDR3 DNA sequence: TGTGCCAGCAGCAGCGGACAGGGGGTGTCCTATGGCTACACCTTC.

The chain combines TRBV18 with TRBJ2-7, with D unresolved. This CDR3 is built from 14 residues. Germline CDR1 and CDR2: KGHSH and LQKENI. Trimming pared 4 bases from V and 0 bases from J, leaving 10 bases between. Here the CDR3 DNA reads TGTGCCAGCTCACTGGCACCTAGCTCCTACGAGCAGTACTTC. It encodes CASSLAPSSYEQYF.

The J gene is TRBJ1-1, the V gene TRBV2, with D uncertain. The length of the CDR3 is 11 residues. Trimming left V 4 bases short and J 6 bases short, with 6 bases between. Germline CDR1 is SNHLY and CDR2 is FYNNEI. As DNA, the CDR3 is TGTGCCAGCAGTGTTTACGCTGAAGCTTTCTTT. Protein product: CASSVYAEAFF.

The chain combines TRBV2 with TRBJ2-3; 12 bases are shared with TRBD1. The V gene end was trimmed by 7 bases and the J gene end by 4 bases; junction bases not matched to a gene: 6. The CDR3 extends over 15 amino acids. Germline V lookup: CDR1 SNHLY, CDR2 FYNNEI. The CDR3 region has the DNA TGTGCCAGCACCGGGGACAGGGGGCGCCCAGATACGCAGTATTTT. It translates to CASTGDRGRPDTQYF.

The rearrangement joins TRBV19 to TRBJ1-3; D uncertain. The CDR3 extends over 15 amino acids. Trimming took 3 bases from V and 4 from J, leaving 13 bases between them. Germline CDR1 and CDR2: LNHDA and SQIVND (reference sequence). CDR3 DNA: TGTGCCAGTAGTATTCGTCCGGGCCAAGGAAACACCATATATTTT. Its protein product is CASSIRPGQGNTIYF.

The J gene is TRBJ1-4, the V gene TRBV28; TRBD1 matches at 10 bases. Looked up from germline, CDR1 is MDHEN and CDR2 is SYDVKM. The CDR3 runs 14 residues. V shed 6 bases and J 6 bases; nucleotides not matched to a gene: 4. Written as DNA, the CDR3 is TGTGCCAGCAGCTATGGGACAGGGGATGAAAAACTGTTTTTT. Amino acid sequence: CASSYGTGDEKLFF.

The V call is TRBV10-3, the J call TRBJ2-5; 12 positions match TRBD2. Germline CDR1 reads ENHRY; CDR2 reads SYGVKD. This CDR3 has 18 residues. Trimming cost V 0 bases and J 5 bases; bases outside gene matches: 10. This chain's CDR3 is CAISESLRLAGVEETQYF. CDR3 sequence (DNA): TGTGCCATCAGTGAGTCCCTGCGACTAGCGGGAGTTGAGGAGACCCAGTACTTC.

The V gene is TRBV7-8, the J gene TRBJ1-1; D unresolved. CDR1 and CDR2 from the germline V gene are SGHVS and FQNEAQ. V was shortened by 5 bases and J by 0 bases, with 7 bases between the two germline ends. CDR3 length: 13 amino acids. CDR3 sequence: CASSPAVNTEAFF. For the CDR3, the DNA is TGTGCCAGCAGCCCCGCGGTGAACACTGAAGCTTTCTTT.

This chain links TRBV19 with TRBJ2-2; the match to TRBD2 covers 11 bases. CDR3 length: 14 amino acids. V was pared by 8 bases and J by 6 bases, with 5 bases of the junction left unmatched. Germline V gene data show CDR1 as LNHDA and CDR2 as SQIVND (reference sequence). DNA for the CDR3: TGTGCCAGTTTTAGCGGGAGGGCCGCCGGGGAGCTGTTTTTT. As protein: CASFSGRAAGELFF.

This chain uses TRBV18 with TRBJ2-2; unclear D gene. The CDR3 spans 12 residues. Trimming cost V 8 bases and J 8 bases, with 12 bases left between them. Germline CDR1 reads KGHSH; CDR2 reads LQKENI. CDR3 DNA sequence: TGTGCCAGCCACCCCCCGGATGGGGAGCTGTTTTTT. It codes for CASHPPDGELFF.

This chain joins TRBV19 and TRBJ2-3, with D uncertain. The CDR3 has 13 amino acids. The V gene lost 6 bases and the J gene lost 0 bases, with 7 bases spanning the gap. Germline V gene sequence: CDR1 LNHDA, CDR2 SQIVND (reference sequence). The CDR3 region has the DNA TGTGCCAGTAGGAGAGGAAGCACAGATACGCAGTATTTT. It encodes CASRRGSTDTQYF.

This clone was seen a single time. The J gene is TRBJ2-1, the V gene TRBV19; 11 bases match TRBD1. This CDR3 is built from 13 residues. V shed 4 bases, J shed 10 bases, and the junction held 3 bases outside the gene matches. Germline V CDR1 and CDR2: LNHDA, SQIVND (reference sequence). The chain's CDR3 is CASSRDRGWEQFF. CDR3 DNA sequence: TGTGCCAGTAGTAGGGACAGGGGGTGGGAGCAGTTCTTC. Using reference TRBV19 and TRBJ2-1 for the parts outside the CDR3, the full variable domain is DGGITQSPKYLFRKEGQNVTLSCEQNLNHDAMYWYRQDPGQGLRLIYYSQIVNDFQKGDIAEGYSVSREKKESFPLTVTSAQKNPTAFYLCASSRDRGWEQFFGPGTRLTVL.

The gene calls are TRBV7-9 and TRBJ2-2; 7 bases align to TRBD2. Germline values: CDR1 SEHNR, CDR2 FQNEAQ (reference sequence). This CDR3 has 16 residues. V lost 4 bases to trimming and J lost 6 bases; unmatched junction nucleotides: 11. CDR3 coding DNA: TGTGCCAGCAGCTCCCCTAGCGGAAACCATCCCGGGGAGCTGTTTTTT. Its translation: CASSSPSGNHPGELFF. The full variable domain, rest sourced from reference TRBV7-9 and TRBJ2-2, is DTGVSQNPRHKITKRGQNVTFRCDPISEHNRLYWYRQTLGQGPEFLTYFQNEAQLEKSRLLSDRFSAERPKGSFSTLEIQRTEQGDSAMYLCASSSPSGNHPGELFFGEGSRLTVL.

This sequence joins TRBV28 and TRBJ1-2; TRBD1 aligns across 7 bases. V was pared by 6 bases and J by 3 bases, with 4 bases of the junction left unmatched. Germline-derived CDR1 and CDR2 are MDHEN and SYDVKM. This CDR3 has 13 residues. In DNA form, the CDR3 reads TGTGCCAGCAGCAACGGACAGGACTATGGCTACACCTTC. Amino acid sequence: CASSNGQDYGYTF.

The chain couples TRBV5-6 to TRBJ1-5; D is undetermined. Germline lookup yields CDR1 SGHDT and CDR2 YYEEEE. The CDR3 is 17 amino acids. Between the trimmed V and J ends, which lost 2 bases and 5 bases, there was a span of 20 bases. The CDR3 DNA is TGTGCCAGCAGCTTATTTCCCAGGCCAGGCTTAGATCAGCCCCAGCATTTT. The encoded protein is CASSLFPRPGLDQPQHF.

The chain recombines TRBV28 with TRBJ2-5; 10 bases match TRBD2. Per germline, CDR1 MDHEN and CDR2 SYDVKM. This CDR3 has 15 amino acids. Here the CDR3 reads CGSSSSSGRKETQYF. The CDR3 coding sequence is TGTGGCTCGAGTTCGTCTAGCGGGAGAAAAGAGACCCAGTACTTC.

The chain carries TRBV28 and TRBJ2-5; perhaps TRBD2 as D (5 bases). Per the germline V gene, CDR1 is MDHEN and CDR2 is SYDVKM. This CDR3 spans 13 amino acids. V lost 6 bases to trimming and J lost 5 bases, with 13 bases between them. DNA of the CDR3: TGTGCCAGCAGCCTCACTAGAGAGGAGACCCAGTACTTC. Its protein product is CASSLTREETQYF.

The gene calls are TRBV5-1 and TRBJ1-4; maybe TRBD1 (5 bases). V gave up 0 bases and J gave up 3 bases, with 15 bases separating them. The CDR3 sequence is 17 residues long. Looked up from germline, CDR1 is SGHRS and CDR2 is YFSETQ. CDR3 DNA: TGCGCCAGCAGCTTGGCTGGGACGAGGGAACCTAATGAAAAACTGTTTTTT. This gives the protein CASSLAGTREPNEKLFF.

In this sample, this clone turned up once. V and J are TRBV5-1 and TRBJ2-1; D gene uncertain. Trimming left V 5 bases short and J 5 bases short, with 5 bases between. CDR3 size: 11 residues. Germline V gene data show CDR1 as SGHRS and CDR2 as YFSETQ. The DNA for the CDR3 is TGCGCCAGCAGTATCGACAATGAGCAGTTCTTC. Its protein product is CASSIDNEQFF.

The genes are TRBV5-1 and TRBJ1-1, with 8 bases that match TRBD1. V lost 4 bases, J lost 2 bases, and 7 bases stayed unmatched. This CDR3 spans 15 amino acids. Germline CDR1 reads SGHRS; CDR2 reads YFSETQ. The CDR3 DNA is TGCGCCAGCAGCCCACGACAGGGGTCTAACACTGAAGCTTTCTTT. Translated, it gives CASSPRQGSNTEAFF.

This chain connects TRBV7-9 to TRBJ2-5, with a weak D call TRBD1 (6 bases). The closer fit of TRBJ2-7 to the DNA end suggests the J call may be wrong. Per the germline V gene, CDR1 is SEHNR and CDR2 is FQNEAQ (reference sequence). CDR3 size: 14 residues. CDR3 sequence reads: CASSLWDITYEQYF. The DNA for the CDR3 is TGTGCCAGCAGCCTATGGGACATCACCTACGAGCAGTACTTC.

This chain uses TRBV6-6 with TRBJ2-3; TRBD1 or TRBD2 may be the D gene (5 bases each). CDR1 is MNHNY and CDR2 is SVGAGI in the germline V gene (reference sequence). Deletions cut 5 bases from V and 4 bases from J, with 19 bases between. The CDR3 runs 16 residues. The CDR3 loop reads CASSHGTHAAADTQYF. The CDR3 region has the DNA TGTGCCAGCAGTCATGGGACCCATGCCGCGGCAGATACGCAGTATTTT.

The chain links TRBV18 to TRBJ1-1; D unclear. With 2 bases removed from V and 3 bases from J, the gap between germline ends came to 10 bases. Germline CDR1 KGHSH, CDR2 LQKENI. The CDR3 is made up of 14 amino acids. CDR3 bases: TGTGCCAGCTCACCAAAGGTACGGGACACTGAAGCTTTCTTT. Protein product: CASSPKVRDTEAFF. Combining the CDR3 with reference TRBV18 and TRBJ1-1 gives the whole variable domain NAGVMQNPRHLVRRRGQEARLRCSPMKGHSHVYWYRQLPEEGLKFMVYLQKENIIDESGMPKERFSAEFPKEGPSILRIQQVVRGDSAAYFCASSPKVRDTEAFFGQGTRLTVV.

This chain links TRBV7-8 with TRBJ2-5; TRBD2 is a possible D gene (6 bases). V dropped 4 bases and J dropped 1 base, with 13 bases sitting between them. Per the germline V gene, CDR1 is SGHVS and CDR2 is FQNEAQ. The CDR3 contains 15 residues. In DNA form, the CDR3 reads TGTGCCAGCAGCTCCCGGGGGAGGAGCCAAGAGACCCAGTACTTC. This codes for CASSSRGRSQETQYF.

The J gene is TRBJ2-7, the V gene TRBV27; 11 bases match TRBD2. From germline, CDR1 is MNHEY and CDR2 SMNVEV (reference sequence). This CDR3 comprises 16 residues. V lost 6 bases, J lost 4 bases, and 11 bases stayed unmatched. The DNA for the CDR3 is TGTGCCAGCAGCCGGGGGGATAGCGGGAGGGCTTACGAGCAGTACTTC. Translating it yields CASSRGDSGRAYEQYF.

V is TRBV28 and J is TRBJ2-3, with D perhaps matching TRBD1 (6 bases). The germline V gene encodes CDR1 MDHEN and CDR2 SYDVKM. The CDR3 spans 15 residues. V gave up 6 bases and J gave up 4 bases, with 17 bases separating them. The CDR3 reads CASRSSGVRPDTQYF. DNA for the CDR3: TGTGCCAGCAGATCATCAGGGGTACGGCCAGATACGCAGTATTTT.

V gene TRBV5-8 combines with J gene TRBJ2-5; TRBD2 matches 7 bases. Trimming at V came to 1 base and at J to 5 bases, leaving 8 bases not matched to a gene. Germline V CDR1 and CDR2: SGHTS, YDEGEE. This CDR3 region has 15 residues. The CDR3 region is CASSLSGRAPETQYF. CDR3 nucleotide sequence: TGTGCCAGCAGCTTGTCTGGGAGGGCCCCCGAGACCCAGTACTTC.

V usage is TRBV30 and J usage is TRBJ2-2; either TRBD1 or TRBD2 may fit D (7 bases each). The V end lost 3 bases, the J end lost 5 bases, and 16 bases lay between the germline ends. This CDR3 is 15 amino acids long. Germline CDR1 reads GTSNPN; CDR2 reads SVGIG (reference sequence). The chain's CDR3 is CAWRREGAWTGELFF. DNA of the CDR3: TGTGCCTGGAGGAGGGAGGGGGCTTGGACCGGGGAGCTGTTTTTT.

The chain uses TRBV10-1 and TRBJ2-1, with 14 bases that match TRBD2. Trimming at V came to 6 bases and at J to 0 bases, leaving 10 bases not matched to a gene. This CDR3 region has 19 residues. Germline CDR1 reads WNHNN; CDR2 reads SYGVQD (reference sequence). The CDR3 bases are TGCGCCAGCAGCCAAGGACTAGCGGGAGGAATCAGCTCCTACAATGAGCAGTTCTTC. Translation gives CASSQGLAGGISSYNEQFF.

The rearrangement uses TRBV5-1 and TRBJ2-3; D not resolved. Germline CDR1 reads SGHRS; CDR2 reads YFSETQ. Trimming took 1 base from V and 2 from J, leaving 5 bases between them. The CDR3 extends over 13 amino acids. The CDR3 nucleotides read TGCGCCAGCAGCTTGATCGCCACAGATACGCAGTATTTT. It translates to CASSLIATDTQYF.